The 17 T cell receptor beta chains below were found in one sample sequenced in a study of T cells in Graves' hyperthyroidism and ophthalmopathy (dated by TCRdb to the late 2010s). The library was produced with multiplex PCR. The sequencer listed for this sample is Illumina HiSeq 2000. TCR beta CDR3 regions were amplified from RNA transcripts. The first round of RT-PCR for the TCR CDR3 was performed with the HTBI primer set and the Qiagen OneStep RT-PCR kit. The raw public data were reprocessed by TCRdb itself: fastp quality trimming at Q25, MiXCR clonotype calling, in-frame beta chains only. Every entry covers one CDR3 protein and lists the most common genes and DNA from its rows. This sample lists 700,000 or so distinct CDR3 sequences; roughly 15% were detected once. The ten largest clones represent approximately 12% of the sample. The sequenced sample was blood. Receptor source: a woman in her fifties or sixties with Graves' ophthalmopathy.

This clonotype was picked up many times. The chain joins TRBV3-1 to TRBJ1-1, with 8 bases aligning to TRBD1. The CDR3 consists of 13 residues. Germline lookup yields CDR1 LGHDT and CDR2 YNNKEL (reference sequence). With V trimmed by 6 bases and J by 5 bases, 5 bases remained unmatched. CDR3 nucleotide sequence: TGTGCCAGCAGGCGAAACAGGGGGACTGAAGCTTTCTTT. Residues: CASRRNRGTEAFF.

This clonotype was found many times. The V call is TRBV18, the J call TRBJ2-1; TRBD2 aligns across 13 bases. V was clipped by 2 bases and J by 7 bases; unmatched bases: 5. The CDR3 covers 16 residues. Looked up from germline, CDR1 is KGHSH and CDR2 is LQKENI. CDR3 sequence: CASSPGPGLAGNEQFF. CDR3 in DNA: TGTGCCAGCTCACCAGGCCCGGGACTAGCGGGAAATGAGCAGTTCTTC.

This clonotype was seen a handful of times. A read error may account for a junction end that differs from germline. CDR3 sequence reads: CSARDGDSSYNGQFF. DNA for the CDR3: TGCAGTGCTAGAGATGGCGATAGCTCCTACAATGGGCAGTTCTTC. The rearrangement links TRBV20-1 to TRBJ2-1; no clear D. The CDR3 is made up of 15 amino acids. CDR1 and CDR2 (germline): DFQATT, SNEGSKA (reference sequence).

The rearrangement joins TRBV20-1 to TRBJ1-1; no firm D call. The V gene lost 2 bases and the J gene lost 10 bases, with 14 bases spanning the gap. The length of the CDR3 is 12 residues. CDR1 is DFQATT and CDR2 is SNEGSKA in the germline V gene (reference sequence). Here the CDR3 DNA reads TGCAGTGCTAGAAAAGACCGGCTCGGAGCTTTCTTT. It codes for CSARKDRLGAFF.

This clonotype was picked up many times. This chain connects TRBV5-1 to TRBJ1-1, with D possibly matching TRBD1 (5 bases). The ends were cut back, 0 bases at V and 1 base at J, with 13 bases in the middle. The CDR3 covers 16 residues. The germline CDR1 and CDR2 sequences are SGHRS and YFSETQ. The CDR3 DNA follows: TGCGCCAGCAGCTTGGCCGGGAGGGGCGCGAACACTGAAGCTTTCTTT. Encoded protein: CASSLAGRGANTEAFF.

In the case of this clonotype: An end of the junction does not agree with germline; a read error may underlie this. V usage is TRBV9 and J usage is TRBJ2-3, with 13 bases identical to TRBD2. The CDR3 is made up of 17 amino acids. CDR1 is SGDLS, CDR2 YYNGEE, per germline. The CDR3 spells CAGSVGTSGNYADTQYF. CDR3 coding DNA: TGTGCCGGCAGCGTAGGGACTAGCGGGAATTACGCCGATACGCAGTATTTT.

This clonotype was counted between two and nine times. The chain carries TRBV12-3 or TRBV12-4 and TRBJ2-7, with D perhaps TRBD1 or TRBD2 (5 bases each). CDR3 length: 16 residues. The ends were cut back, 4 bases at V and 7 bases at J, with 23 bases in the middle. The CDR3 bases are TGTGCCAGCAGTTCCCCCCTAGTGCTGGGGGAGTTGGAGCAGTACTTC. Its translation: CASSSPLVLGELEQYF.

This clonotype has at least ten counts. The chain links TRBV20-1 to TRBJ2-3; 9 bases fit TRBD2. Germline lookup yields CDR1 DFQATT and CDR2 SNEGSKA (reference sequence). The CDR3 loop spans 17 amino acids. The V gene end was trimmed by 6 bases and the J gene end by 0 bases; junction bases not matched to a gene: 13. This CDR3 is CSAPHGGRDSSTDTQYF. The CDR3 bases are TGCAGTGCCCCTCATGGCGGGAGGGATTCTAGCACAGATACGCAGTATTTT.

As for this clonotype: Possible read error: a much larger clone is one base away. CDR3 DNA sequence: TGTGCCTGGAGACGGGTCAATGAGCAGTTCTTC. Encoded protein: CAWRRVNEQFF. The rearrangement uses TRBV30 and TRBJ2-1; D uncertain. This CDR3 comprises 11 residues. Looked up from germline, CDR1 is GTSNPN and CDR2 is SVGIG (reference sequence). With 3 bases removed from V and 6 bases from J, the gap between germline ends came to 6 bases.

This clonotype was detected many times. The chain uses TRBV6-1 and TRBJ2-1; D perhaps matches TRBD2 (6 bases). The CDR3 is 13 amino acids. CDR1 and CDR2 (germline): MNHNS, SASEGT. The germline V and J ends were trimmed by 5 bases and 3 bases, with 8 bases remaining between them. CDR3 in amino acids: CASSRGNYNEQFF. CDR3 DNA sequence: TGTGCCAGCAGTCGGGGGAACTACAATGAGCAGTTCTTC.

This clonotype has just a few counts. A read error may account for a junction end that differs from germline. DNA for the CDR3: TGCGCCAGCAGCAAAGACAGTGGGGCTGAAGCTTTCTTT. This encodes CASSKDSGAEAFF. The chain employs TRBV4-3 and TRBJ1-1; D is possibly TRBD1 (5 bases). The CDR3 loop spans 13 amino acids. The V gene's germline CDR1 is LGHNA and CDR2 YSLEER.

This chain joins TRBV6-1 and TRBJ2-5, with D unclear. V was clipped by 8 bases and J by 1 base, with 14 bases between them. Germline V gene data show CDR1 as MNHNS and CDR2 as SASEGT. CDR3 length equals 14 residues. CDR3 region: CASRFDWSQETQYF. In DNA, the CDR3 is TGTGCCAGCCGATTCGACTGGTCCCAAGAGACCCAGTACTTC.

This clonotype was seen a handful of times. The CDR3 sequence: CASSGDRVQPQHF. In DNA form, the CDR3 reads TGTGCCAGTAGTGGGGACAGGGTTCAGCCCCAGCATTTT. The chain uses TRBV19 and TRBJ1-5; TRBD1 aligns across 9 bases. J lost 6 bases, V lost 5 bases, and 2 bases had no gene match. CDR3 length: 13 residues. Germline assignment: CDR1 LNHDA and CDR2 SQIVND (reference sequence).

This rearrangement joins TRBV10-3 to TRBJ1-5; D not resolved. V lost 7 bases and J 3 bases, leaving 1 base between the germline ends. In germline, CDR1 is ENHRY, CDR2 SYGVKD. This CDR3 comprises 10 residues. This CDR3 reads CAITNQPQHF. CDR3 nucleotide sequence: TGTGCCATCACCAATCAGCCCCAGCATTTT.

This clonotype was observed at least ten times. The chain links TRBV6-2 or TRBV6-3 to TRBJ2-1, with D possibly being TRBD1 or TRBD2 (5 bases each). The germline gives CDR1 MNHEY, CDR2 SVGEGT. CDR3 length: 20 amino acids. V gave up 6 bases and J gave up 0 bases, with 27 bases separating them. The CDR3 protein is CASSIGIGQPRGDSYNEQFF. CDR3 DNA: TGTGCCAGCAGCATCGGGATAGGACAACCTAGAGGGGACTCCTACAATGAGCAGTTCTTC.

This clonotype occurred many times. V is TRBV20-1 and J is TRBJ2-1; the D is unclear. Germline-derived CDR1 and CDR2 are DFQATT and SNEGSKA (reference sequence). This CDR3 contains 13 residues. Trimming took 2 bases from V and 0 from J, leaving 5 bases between them. CDR3 DNA: TGCAGTGCTAGAACAAGCTCCTACAATGAGCAGTTCTTC. Its translation: CSARTSSYNEQFF.

This chain links TRBV7-2 with TRBJ2-7; 12 bases agree with TRBD1. Germline assignment: CDR1 SGHTA and CDR2 FQGNSA. V gave up 7 bases and J gave up 4 bases; unmatched junction bases: 8. The CDR3 loop spans 15 amino acids. For the CDR3, the DNA is TGTGCCAGCAACGAGCTGGGACAGGGGGCTTACGAGCAGTACTTC. It specifies CASNELGQGAYEQYF.